This T cell receptor beta chain was identified in a study of glioma-infiltrating T cells. The CDR3 sequence is 16 residues long. Germline CDR1 is SGHRS and CDR2 is YFSETQ. V lost 5 bases, J lost 1 base, and 11 bases stayed unmatched. TCR alpha and beta CDR3 regions were amplified from RNA using iRepertoire nested multiplex PCR. A single record per CDR3 protein comes from TCRdb applying MiXCR to the multiplex PCR reads. Of about 110,000 distinct CDR3 sequences detected, 25% appear once; the ten largest clones hold 35%. V usage is TRBV5-1 and J usage is TRBJ2-5; 7 nucleotides agree with TRBD1. The source of this sequence is a human donor with low-grade glioma or glioblastoma, undergoing nonglioma brain surgery, or in good health (not recorded which). Sequencing used glioma tissue, nonneoplastic brain tissue, or PBMCs (not recorded which). CDR3 residues: CASSSPGQSVQETQYF. CDR3 DNA: TGCGCCAGCAGTTCTCCGGGACAGTCCGTCCAAGAGACCCAGTACTTC. The variable domain in full, completed from reference TRBV5-1 and TRBJ2-5, reads KAGVTQTPRYLIKTRGQQVTLSCSPISGHRSVSWYQQTPGQGLQFLFEYFSETQRNKGNFPGRFSGRQFSNSRSEMNVSTLELGDSALYLCASSSPGQSVQETQYFGPGTRLLVL.